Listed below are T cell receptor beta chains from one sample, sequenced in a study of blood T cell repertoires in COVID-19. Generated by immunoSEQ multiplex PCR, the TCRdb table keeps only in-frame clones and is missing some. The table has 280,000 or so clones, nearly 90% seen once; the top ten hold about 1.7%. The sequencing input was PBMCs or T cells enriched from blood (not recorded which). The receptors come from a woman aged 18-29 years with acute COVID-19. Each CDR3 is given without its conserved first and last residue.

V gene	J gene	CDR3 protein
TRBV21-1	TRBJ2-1	ASSKLATGQGHNEQF
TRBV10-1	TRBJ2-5	ASSEGRGHPQETQY
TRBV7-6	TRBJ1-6	ASSLVAGAGNSPLH
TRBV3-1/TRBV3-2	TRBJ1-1	ASSQLGGRLAF
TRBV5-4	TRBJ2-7	ASSPRRETYEQY
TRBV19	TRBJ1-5	ASSRDRGSNQPQH
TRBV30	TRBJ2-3	AWRAGEVDTDTQY
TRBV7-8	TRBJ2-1	ASSSTSGRVGEQF
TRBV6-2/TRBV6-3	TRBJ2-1	ASSYSIERQISYNEQF
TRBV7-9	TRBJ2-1	ASSLGDRASNEQF
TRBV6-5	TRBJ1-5	ASSRRTGNQPQH
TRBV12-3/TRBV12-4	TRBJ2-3	ASSPGADTQY
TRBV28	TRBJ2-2	ASNGVGTGLTGELF
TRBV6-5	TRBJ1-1	ASSYRGISTTEAF
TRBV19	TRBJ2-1	ASSILATNEQF
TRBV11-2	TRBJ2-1	ASSSTGGVGYNEQF
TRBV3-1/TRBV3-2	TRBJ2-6	ASSQNRLAPRRDGANVLT
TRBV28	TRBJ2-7	ASSRQGFKISYEQY
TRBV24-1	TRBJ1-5	ATSDTRTGDQPQH
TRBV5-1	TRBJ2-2	ASSLPGTSGSRGGELF
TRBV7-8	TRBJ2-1	ASSLPTTSGSFYEQF
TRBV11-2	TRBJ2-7	ASTGLAGGGASYEQY
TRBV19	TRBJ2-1	ASSMPAGVRYNEQF
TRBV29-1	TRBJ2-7	SVAEPGQGYYEQY
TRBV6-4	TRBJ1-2	ASSAGTNYGYT
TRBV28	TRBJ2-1	ASRPPGQSLNEQF
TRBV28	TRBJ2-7	ASNYGSGYEQY
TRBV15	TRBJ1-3	ATSRDPGKGNTIY
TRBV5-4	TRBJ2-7	ASSTRRGASGSLTYEQY
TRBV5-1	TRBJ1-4	ASSLGPPTGVMLEKLF
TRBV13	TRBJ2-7	ASKKGGYATYEQY
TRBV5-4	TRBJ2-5	ASSLSPRRSGQETQY
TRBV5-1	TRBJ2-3	ASSVGTALKTDTQY
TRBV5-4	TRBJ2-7	ASSSQGQGALLSD
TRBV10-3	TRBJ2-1	AISVEGAGYNEQF
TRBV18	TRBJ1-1	ASSPQTGTGTTEAF
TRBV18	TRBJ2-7	ASSLTTREGRYEQY
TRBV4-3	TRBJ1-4	ASSQEGPWAATNEKLF
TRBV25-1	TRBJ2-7	ASSHREGGGYEQY
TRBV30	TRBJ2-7	AWRGVAYEQY
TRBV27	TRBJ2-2	ASSFYRGIGAGELF
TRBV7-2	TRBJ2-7	ASSLTSGRDKQY
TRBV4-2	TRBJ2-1	ASSQVKGLAGGMRFNNEQF
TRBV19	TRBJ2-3	ASSLDSDRDTDTQY
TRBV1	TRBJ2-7	TSSRRQGSSYEQY
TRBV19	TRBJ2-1	ASSRPGQRFNEQF
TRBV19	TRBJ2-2	ASSIGGGPSSFPTGELF
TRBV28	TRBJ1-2	ASLANREIGYGYT
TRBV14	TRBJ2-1	ASSQGLAGGSSYNEQF
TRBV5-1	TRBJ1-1	ASRGTGMNTEAF
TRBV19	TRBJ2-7	ASSMGLAYEQY
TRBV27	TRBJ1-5	ASRNRGVGQPQH